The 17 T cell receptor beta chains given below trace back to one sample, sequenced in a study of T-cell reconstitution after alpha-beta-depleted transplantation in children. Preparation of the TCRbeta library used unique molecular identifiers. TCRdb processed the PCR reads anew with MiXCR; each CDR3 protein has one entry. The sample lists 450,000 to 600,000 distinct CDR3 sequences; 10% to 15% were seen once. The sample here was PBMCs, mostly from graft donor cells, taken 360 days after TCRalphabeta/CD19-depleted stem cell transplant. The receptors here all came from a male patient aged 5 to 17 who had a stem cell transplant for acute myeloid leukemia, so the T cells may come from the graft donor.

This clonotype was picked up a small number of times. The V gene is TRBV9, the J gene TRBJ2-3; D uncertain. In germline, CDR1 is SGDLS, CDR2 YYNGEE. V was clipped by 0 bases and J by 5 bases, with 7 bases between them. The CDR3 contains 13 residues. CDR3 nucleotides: TGTGCCAGCAGCGTAGGCATAAAAGATACGCAGTATTTT. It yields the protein CASSVGIKDTQYF. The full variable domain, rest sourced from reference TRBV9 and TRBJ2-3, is DSGVTQTPKHLITATGQRVTLRCSPRSGDLSVYWYQQSLDQGLQFLIQYYNGEERAKGNILERFSAQQFPDLHSELNLSSLELGDSALYFCASSVGIKDTQYFGPGTRLTVL.

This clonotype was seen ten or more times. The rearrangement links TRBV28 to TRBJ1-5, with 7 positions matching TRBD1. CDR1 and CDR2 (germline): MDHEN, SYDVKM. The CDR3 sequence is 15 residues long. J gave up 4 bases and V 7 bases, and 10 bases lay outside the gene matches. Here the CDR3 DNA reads TGTGCCAGCACTCCAGGGGGACCGGAAAATCAGCCCCAGCATTTT. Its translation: CASTPGGPENQPQHF.

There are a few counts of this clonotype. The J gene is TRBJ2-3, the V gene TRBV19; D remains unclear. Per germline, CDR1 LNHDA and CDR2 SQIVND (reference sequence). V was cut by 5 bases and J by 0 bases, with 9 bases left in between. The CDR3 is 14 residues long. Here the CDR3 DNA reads TGTGCCAGTAGTTCGCAGGTCAGCACAGATACGCAGTATTTT. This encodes CASSSQVSTDTQYF.

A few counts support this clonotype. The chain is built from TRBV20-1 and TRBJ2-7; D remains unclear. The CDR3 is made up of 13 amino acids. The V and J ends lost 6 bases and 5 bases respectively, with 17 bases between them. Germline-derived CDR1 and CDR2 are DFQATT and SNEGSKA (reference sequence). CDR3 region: CSACTTLLDEQYF. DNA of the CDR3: TGCAGTGCGTGTACAACCCTCCTAGACGAGCAGTACTTC.

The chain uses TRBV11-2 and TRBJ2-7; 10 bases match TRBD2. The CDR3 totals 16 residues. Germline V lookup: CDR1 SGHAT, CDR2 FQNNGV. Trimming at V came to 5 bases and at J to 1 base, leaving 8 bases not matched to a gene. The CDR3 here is CASSVRTSGRSYEQYF. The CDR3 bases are TGTGCCAGCAGCGTCCGGACTAGCGGACGATCCTACGAGCAGTACTTC.

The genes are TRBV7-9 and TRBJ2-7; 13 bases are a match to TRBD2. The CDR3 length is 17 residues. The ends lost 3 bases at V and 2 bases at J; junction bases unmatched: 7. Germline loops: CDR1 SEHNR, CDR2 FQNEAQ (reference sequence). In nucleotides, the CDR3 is TGTGCCAGCAGCTTGCTCGGACTAGCGGGAGACCCCTACGAGCAGTACTTC. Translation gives CASSLLGLAGDPYEQYF.

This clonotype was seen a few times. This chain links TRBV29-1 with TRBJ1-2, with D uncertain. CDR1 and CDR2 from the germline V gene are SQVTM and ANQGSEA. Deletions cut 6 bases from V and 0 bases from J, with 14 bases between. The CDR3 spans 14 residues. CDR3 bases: TGCAGCGTAAGCCAGAGTAGTACTAACTATGGCTACACCTTC. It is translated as CSVSQSSTNYGYTF.

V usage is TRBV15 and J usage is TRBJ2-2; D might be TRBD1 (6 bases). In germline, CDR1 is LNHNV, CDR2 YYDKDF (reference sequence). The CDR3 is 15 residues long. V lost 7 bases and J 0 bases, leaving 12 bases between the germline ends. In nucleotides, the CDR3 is TGTGCCACCATCCCCCGGACAGCGAACACCGGGGAGCTGTTTTTT. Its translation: CATIPRTANTGELFF.

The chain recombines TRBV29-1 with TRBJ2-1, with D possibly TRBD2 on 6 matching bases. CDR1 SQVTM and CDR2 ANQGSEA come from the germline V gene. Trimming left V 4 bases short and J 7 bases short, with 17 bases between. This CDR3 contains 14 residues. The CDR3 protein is CSVGGGTHRNEQFF. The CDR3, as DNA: TGCAGCGTTGGGGGCGGGACCCATAGGAATGAGCAGTTCTTC.

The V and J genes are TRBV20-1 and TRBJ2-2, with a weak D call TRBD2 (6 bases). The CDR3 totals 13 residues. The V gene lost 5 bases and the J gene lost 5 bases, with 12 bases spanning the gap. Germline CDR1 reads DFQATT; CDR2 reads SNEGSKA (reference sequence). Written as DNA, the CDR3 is TGCAGTGCTTTGGAGGGTGAGACCGGGGAGCTGTTTTTT. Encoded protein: CSALEGETGELFF.

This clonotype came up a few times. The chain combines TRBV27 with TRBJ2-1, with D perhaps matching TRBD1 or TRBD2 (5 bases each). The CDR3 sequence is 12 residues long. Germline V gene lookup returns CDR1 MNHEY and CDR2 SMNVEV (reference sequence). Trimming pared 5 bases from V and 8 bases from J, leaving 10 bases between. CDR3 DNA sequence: TGTGCCAGCAGTCACGAGGGGTATGAGCAGTTCTTC. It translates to CASSHEGYEQFF.

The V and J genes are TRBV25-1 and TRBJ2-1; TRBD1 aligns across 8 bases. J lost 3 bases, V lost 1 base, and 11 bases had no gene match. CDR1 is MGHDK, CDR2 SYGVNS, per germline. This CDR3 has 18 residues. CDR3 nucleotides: TGTGCCAGCAGTGAATCTTCAGGGGGCCTGGGGGGCTACAATGAGCAGTTCTTC. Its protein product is CASSESSGGLGGYNEQFF.

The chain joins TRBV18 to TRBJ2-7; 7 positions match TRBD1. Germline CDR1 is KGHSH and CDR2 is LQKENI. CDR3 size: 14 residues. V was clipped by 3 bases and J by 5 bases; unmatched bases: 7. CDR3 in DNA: TGTGCCAGCTCACCGGCGACAGGGCTCAACGAGCAGTACTTC. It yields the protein CASSPATGLNEQYF.

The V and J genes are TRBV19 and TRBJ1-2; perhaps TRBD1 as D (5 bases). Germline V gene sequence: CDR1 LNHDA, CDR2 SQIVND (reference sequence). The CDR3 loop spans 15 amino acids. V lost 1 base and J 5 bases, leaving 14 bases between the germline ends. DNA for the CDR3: TGTGCCAGTAGTATAGCCGGGGCCCTCTCTTATGGCTACACCTTC. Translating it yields CASSIAGALSYGYTF.

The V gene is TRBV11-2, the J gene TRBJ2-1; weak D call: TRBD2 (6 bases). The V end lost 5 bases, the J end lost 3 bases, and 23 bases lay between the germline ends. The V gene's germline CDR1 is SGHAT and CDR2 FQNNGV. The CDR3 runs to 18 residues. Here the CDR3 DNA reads TGTGCCAGCAGCCTACTGACCCGGATTAGCGGAAGCTACAATGAGCAGTTCTTC. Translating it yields CASSLLTRISGSYNEQFF.

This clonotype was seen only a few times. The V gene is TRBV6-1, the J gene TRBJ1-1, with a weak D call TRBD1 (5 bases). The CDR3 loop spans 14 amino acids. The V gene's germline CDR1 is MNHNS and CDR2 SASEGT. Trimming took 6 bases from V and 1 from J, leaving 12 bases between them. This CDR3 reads CASRNRTRNTEAFF. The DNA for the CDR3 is TGTGCCAGCAGGAACAGGACCAGGAACACTGAAGCTTTCTTT.

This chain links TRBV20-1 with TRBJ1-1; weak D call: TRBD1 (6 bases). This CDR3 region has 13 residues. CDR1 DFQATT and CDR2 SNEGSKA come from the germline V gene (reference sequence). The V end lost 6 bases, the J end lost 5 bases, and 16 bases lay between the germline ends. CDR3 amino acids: CSAQPGDRTEAFF. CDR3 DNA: TGCAGTGCCCAGCCAGGGGATCGGACTGAAGCTTTCTTT.